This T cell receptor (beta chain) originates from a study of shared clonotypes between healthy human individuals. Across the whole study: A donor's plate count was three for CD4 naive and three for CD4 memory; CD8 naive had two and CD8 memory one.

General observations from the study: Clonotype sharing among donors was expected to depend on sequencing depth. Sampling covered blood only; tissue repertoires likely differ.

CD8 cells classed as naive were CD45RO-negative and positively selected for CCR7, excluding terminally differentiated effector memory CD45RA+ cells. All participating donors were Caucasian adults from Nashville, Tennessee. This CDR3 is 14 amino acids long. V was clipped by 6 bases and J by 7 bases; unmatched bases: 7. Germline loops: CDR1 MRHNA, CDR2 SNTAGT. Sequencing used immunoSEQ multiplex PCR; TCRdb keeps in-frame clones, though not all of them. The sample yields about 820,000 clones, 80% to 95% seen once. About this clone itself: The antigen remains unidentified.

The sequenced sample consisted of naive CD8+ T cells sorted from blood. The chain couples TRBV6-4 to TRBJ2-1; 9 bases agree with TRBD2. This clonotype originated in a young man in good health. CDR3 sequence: CASSSLTSGNEQFF. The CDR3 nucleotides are TGTGCCAGCAGCTCCCTGACTAGCGGAAATGAGCAGTTCTTC.